The 12 T cell receptor beta chains below all came from one sample that was sequenced in a study of cytomegalovirus exposure and HLA in healthy donors. PCR involved 60 Vbeta and 13 Jbeta primers. Assay: immunoSEQ multiplex PCR; the TCRdb copy retains only in-frame clones and omits some. In total, the table holds around 75,000 clones. The sequencing input was PBMCs. These receptors were obtained from a boy younger than 18 in good health and CMV-seronegative.

Regarding this clone: The sample holds other DNA sequences that translate to the same CDR3. This sequence joins TRBV30 and TRBJ1-5, with D tentatively TRBD1 (5 bases). This CDR3 spans 12 amino acids. The V end was cut by 3 bases, the J end by 6 bases, with 9 bases between. Per the germline V gene, CDR1 is GTSNPN and CDR2 is SVGIG (reference sequence). CDR3 bases: TGTGCCTGGAGCCCAGGGATTCAGCCCCAGCATTTT. Residues: CAWSPGIQPQHF.

The chain links TRBV9 to TRBJ1-2; 7 nucleotides match TRBD1. Trimming at V came to 0 bases and at J to 6 bases, leaving 8 bases not matched to a gene. Germline lookup yields CDR1 SGDLS and CDR2 YYNGEE. The CDR3 extends over 15 amino acids. The CDR3 DNA is TGTGCCAGCAGCGTAGAAACAGGGGAGGTAGATGGCTACACCTTC. It codes for CASSVETGEVDGYTF. Complete variable domain (other parts from reference TRBV9 and TRBJ1-2): DSGVTQTPKHLITATGQRVTLRCSPRSGDLSVYWYQQSLDQGLQFLIQYYNGEERAKGNILERFSAQQFPDLHSELNLSSLELGDSALYFCASSVETGEVDGYTFGSGTRLTVV.

The genes are TRBV5-4 and TRBJ2-7; D possibly corresponds to TRBD1 (7 bases). This CDR3 contains 13 residues. CDR1 is SGHNT, CDR2 YYREEE, per germline (reference sequence). V dropped 5 bases and J dropped 2 bases, with 11 bases sitting between them. This CDR3 reads CASREGQTYEQYF. For the CDR3, the DNA is TGTGCCAGCAGGGAGGGACAGACCTACGAGCAGTACTTC.

The rearrangement joins TRBV27 to TRBJ1-2, with 7 bases aligning to TRBD1. Germline V gene lookup returns CDR1 MNHEY and CDR2 SMNVEV (reference sequence). The CDR3 runs 15 residues. The V and J ends lost 3 bases and 8 bases, in that order; junction bases with no gene match: 12. CDR3 DNA sequence: TGTGCCAGCAGTTTCAGACAGGGCAAGGCGGGGGGCTACACCTTC. It yields the protein CASSFRQGKAGGYTF.

This chain joins TRBV10-2 and TRBJ2-1; 8 bases map to TRBD2. The CDR3 runs to 17 residues. The V and J ends lost 6 bases and 4 bases, in that order; junction bases with no gene match: 14. CDR1 and CDR2 from the germline V gene are WSHSY and SAAADI. The CDR3, as DNA: TGCGCCAGCAGCAGCGGGGTAGCGGGGACTCTTTACAATGAGCAGTTCTTC. It codes for CASSSGVAGTLYNEQFF.

The chain recombines TRBV30 with TRBJ2-5; TRBD1 might be the D (5 bases). V gave up 1 base and J gave up 11 bases, with 17 bases separating them. There are 13 residues in the CDR3. The germline V gene has CDR1 GTSNPN and CDR2 SVGIG (reference sequence). CDR3 coding DNA: TGTGCCTGGAGTGACCTATCAGGGCTTGGGCAGTACTTC. Protein sequence: CAWSDLSGLGQYF.

The J gene is TRBJ2-1, the V gene TRBV19; 9 positions match TRBD2. The CDR3 sequence is 14 residues long. V shed 9 bases, J shed 0 bases, and the junction held 3 bases outside the gene matches. The germline V gene has CDR1 LNHDA and CDR2 SQIVND (reference sequence). Here the CDR3 reads CASSGGYSYNEQFF. In DNA form, the CDR3 reads TGTGCCAGCAGCGGGGGGTACTCCTACAATGAGCAGTTCTTC.

The J gene is TRBJ2-7, the V gene TRBV18; 14 nucleotides agree with TRBD2. The germline gives CDR1 KGHSH, CDR2 LQKENI. The CDR3 length is 17 residues. The V segment lost 8 bases and the J segment 6 bases; nucleotides outside the gene matches: 15. The CDR3 coding sequence is TGTGCCAGCCGAAGATCTTCCCGTGGGACTAGCGGGAGCGAGCAGTACTTC. Translating gives CASRRSSRGTSGSEQYF.

The chain has TRBV7-6 and TRBJ2-7, with a weak D call TRBD1 (6 bases). Trimming pared 0 bases from V and 6 bases from J, leaving 9 bases between. Germline CDR1 and CDR2: SGHVS and FNYEAQ. There are 13 residues in the CDR3. DNA for the CDR3: TGTGCCAGCAGCTTAGCGGGGACAAGCGAGCAGTACTTC. Translated: CASSLAGTSEQYF.

The rearrangement uses TRBV5-6 and TRBJ2-7; D remains unclear. The CDR3 has 16 amino acids. The V gene's germline CDR1 is SGHDT and CDR2 YYEEEE. Trimming cost V 4 bases and J 2 bases, with 19 bases left between them. CDR3 sequence: CASSPYWADNTYEQYF. In DNA form, the CDR3 reads TGTGCCAGCAGCCCCTATTGGGCAGACAATACCTACGAGCAGTACTTC.

This sequence joins TRBV29-1 and TRBJ2-1; 9 bases map to TRBD1. J was trimmed by 6 bases and V by 8 bases; bases with no gene match: 5. Germline V gene data show CDR1 as SQVTM and CDR2 as ANQGSEA. This CDR3 has 12 amino acids. The CDR3: CSPVTGGNEQFF. DNA of the CDR3: TGCAGCCCTGTGACAGGGGGCAATGAGCAGTTCTTC.

The rearrangement uses TRBV9 and TRBJ2-1, with 14 bases that match TRBD2. Germline CDR1 is SGDLS and CDR2 is YYNGEE. J was trimmed by 5 bases and V by 0 bases; bases with no gene match: 13. The CDR3 totals 20 residues. CDR3 DNA sequence: TGTGCCAGCAGCGTAGGGGCCGGGACTAGCGGGGGAATCAAAGACAATGAGCAGTTCTTC. It encodes CASSVGAGTSGGIKDNEQFF.